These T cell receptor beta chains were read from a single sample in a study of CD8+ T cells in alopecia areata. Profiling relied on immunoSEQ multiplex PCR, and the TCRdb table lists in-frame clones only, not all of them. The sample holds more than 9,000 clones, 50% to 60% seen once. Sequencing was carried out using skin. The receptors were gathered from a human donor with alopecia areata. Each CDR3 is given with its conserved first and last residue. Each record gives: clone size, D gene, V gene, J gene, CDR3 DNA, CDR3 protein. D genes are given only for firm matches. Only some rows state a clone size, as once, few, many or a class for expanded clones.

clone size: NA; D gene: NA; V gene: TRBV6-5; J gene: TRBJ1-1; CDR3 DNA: TGTGCCAGCAGTTACTCAGGGCTAGTCACTGAAGCTTTCTTT; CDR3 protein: CASSYSGLVTEAFF
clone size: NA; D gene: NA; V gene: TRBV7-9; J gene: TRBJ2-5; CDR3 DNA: TGTGCCAGCAGCTCTCTTCACCAAGAGACCCAGTACTTC; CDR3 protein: CASSSLHQETQYF
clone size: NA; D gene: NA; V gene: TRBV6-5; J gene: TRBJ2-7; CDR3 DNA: TGTGCCAGCAGTTACTCGGCAGGGGAAGGGCAGTACTTC; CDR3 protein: CASSYSAGEGQYF
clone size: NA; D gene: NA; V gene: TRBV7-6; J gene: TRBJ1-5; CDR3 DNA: TGTGCCAGCAGCCCCCTAGCAGGGATGGACGTAGGGAATCAGCCCCAGCATTTT; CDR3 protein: CASSPLAGMDVGNQPQHF
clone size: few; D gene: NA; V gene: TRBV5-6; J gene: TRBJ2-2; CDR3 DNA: TGTGCCAGCAGCTTTGGCTGGGCTGTCACCGGGGAGCTGTTTTTT; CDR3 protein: CASSFGWAVTGELFF
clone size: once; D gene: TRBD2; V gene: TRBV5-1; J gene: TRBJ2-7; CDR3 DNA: TGCGCCAGCAGCTCGCAGCCTGGGACTAGCGCAAGTTACGAGCAGTACTTC; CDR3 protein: CASSSQPGTSASYEQYF
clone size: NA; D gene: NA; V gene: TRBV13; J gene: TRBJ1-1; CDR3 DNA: TGTGCCAGCAGCTTCTATGAATTAAACGAATGGAGCACTGAAGCTTTCTTT; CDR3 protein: CASSFYELNEWSTEAFF
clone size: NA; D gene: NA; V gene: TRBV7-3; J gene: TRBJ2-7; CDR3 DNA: TGTGCCAGCATGGACGGACTCTCCTACGAGCAGTACTTC; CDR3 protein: CASMDGLSYEQYF
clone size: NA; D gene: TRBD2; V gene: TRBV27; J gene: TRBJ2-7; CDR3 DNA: TGTGCCAGCAGTTTATCAGTAGCGGGAGGGGTCTACGAGCAGTACTTC; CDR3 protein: CASSLSVAGGVYEQYF
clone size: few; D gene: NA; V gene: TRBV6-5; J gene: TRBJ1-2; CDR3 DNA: TGTGCCAGCAGTCCCTTCCCTAACTATGGCTACACCTTC; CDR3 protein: CASSPFPNYGYTF
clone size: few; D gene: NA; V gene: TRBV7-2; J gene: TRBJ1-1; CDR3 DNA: TGTGCCAGCAGCTTTGGGGGGGCCCAGAACACTGAAGCTTTCTTT; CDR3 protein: CASSFGGAQNTEAFF
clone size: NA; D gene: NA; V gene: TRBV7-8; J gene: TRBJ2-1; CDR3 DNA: TGTGCCAGCAGCTCCCCCGGGTTTGCAGGCATGTCCAGGAGTGAGCAGTTCTTC; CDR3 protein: CASSSPGFAGMSRSEQFF
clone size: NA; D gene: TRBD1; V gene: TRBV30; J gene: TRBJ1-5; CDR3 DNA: TGTGCCTGGAGCCGCGCGAGGACAGGGCAAGGCAGCAATCAGCCCCAGCATTTT; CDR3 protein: CAWSRARTGQGSNQPQHF
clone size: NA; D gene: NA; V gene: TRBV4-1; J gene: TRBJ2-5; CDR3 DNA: TGCGCCAGCAGCCAAGGCACCAGGGGTAAAGAGACCCAGTACTTC; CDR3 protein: CASSQGTRGKETQYF
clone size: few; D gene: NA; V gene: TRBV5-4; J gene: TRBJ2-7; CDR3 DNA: TGTGCCAGCAGTAATTCGGGCGAGCAGTACTTC; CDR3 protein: CASSNSGEQYF
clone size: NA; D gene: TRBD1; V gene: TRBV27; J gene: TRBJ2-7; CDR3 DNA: TGTGCCAGCAGTGGGGGACAGGGGCCCTACGAGCAGTACTTC; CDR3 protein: CASSGGQGPYEQYF
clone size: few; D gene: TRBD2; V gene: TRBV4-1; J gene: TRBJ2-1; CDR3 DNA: TGCGCCAGCAGCCAAGGGTCTATCCTAGCGGGAGGGAGGGGCAATGAGCAGTTCTTC; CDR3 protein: CASSQGSILAGGRGNEQFF
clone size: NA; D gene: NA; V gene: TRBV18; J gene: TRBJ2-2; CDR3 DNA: TGTGCCAGCTCGCCGGGAAACACCGGGGAGCTGTTTTTT; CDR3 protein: CASSPGNTGELFF
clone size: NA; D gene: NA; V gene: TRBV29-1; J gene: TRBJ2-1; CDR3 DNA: TGCAGCGTTGGTCAGGGGATGATTCCCTACAATGAGCAGTTCTTC; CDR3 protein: CSVGQGMIPYNEQFF
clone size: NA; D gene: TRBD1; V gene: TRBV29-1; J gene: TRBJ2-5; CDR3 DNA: TGCAGCGTTTCCGGGACGGGACAGGGCTTCCAAGAGACCCAGTACTTC; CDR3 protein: CSVSGTGQGFQETQYF
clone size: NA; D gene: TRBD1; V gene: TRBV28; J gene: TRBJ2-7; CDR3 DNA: TGTGCCAGCAGCACCGGGACAGGGGGTTTTTACGAGCAGTACTTC; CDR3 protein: CASSTGTGGFYEQYF
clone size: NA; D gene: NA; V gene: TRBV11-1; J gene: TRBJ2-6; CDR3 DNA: TGTGCCAGCAGCCCTCGAAGGTTTGGGGCCAACGTCCTGACTTTC; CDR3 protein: CASSPRRFGANVLTF
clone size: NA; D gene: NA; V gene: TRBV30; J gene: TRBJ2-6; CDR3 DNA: TGTGCCTGGAGTGGCGCGAGATACTCTGGGGCCAACGTCCTGACTTTC; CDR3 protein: CAWSGARYSGANVLTF
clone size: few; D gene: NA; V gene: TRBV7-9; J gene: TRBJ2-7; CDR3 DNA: TGTGCCAGCAGCCGTACCCGGACGGGGTTGGAGCAGTACTTC; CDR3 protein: CASSRTRTGLEQYF
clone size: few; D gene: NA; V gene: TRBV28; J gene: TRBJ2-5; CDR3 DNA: TGTGCCAGCAGTTTCCCCTCCCTGGGTCTGGAGACCCAGTACTTC; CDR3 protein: CASSFPSLGLETQYF
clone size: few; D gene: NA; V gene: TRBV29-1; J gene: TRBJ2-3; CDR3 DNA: TGCAGCGTTGCTCCAGGCCCAAGCACAGATACGCAGTATTTT; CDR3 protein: CSVAPGPSTDTQYF
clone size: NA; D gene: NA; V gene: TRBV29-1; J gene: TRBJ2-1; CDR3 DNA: TGCAGCGTTGATTATGTGGCAAATGAGCAGTTCTTC; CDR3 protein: CSVDYVANEQFF
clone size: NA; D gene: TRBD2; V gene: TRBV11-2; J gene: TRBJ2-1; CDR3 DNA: TGTGCCAGCAGCCCAACTACTAGCGGTCCTTACAATGAGCAGTTCTTC; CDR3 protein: CASSPTTSGPYNEQFF
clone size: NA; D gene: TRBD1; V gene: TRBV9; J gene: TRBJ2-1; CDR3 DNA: TGTGCCAGCAGCGTAGGGGGGACCGGGACAGGGTCCTACAATGAGCAGTTCTTC; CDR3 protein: CASSVGGTGTGSYNEQFF
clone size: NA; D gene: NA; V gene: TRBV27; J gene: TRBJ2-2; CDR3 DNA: TGTGCCAGCAGTTTAAATAGTGGTACCGGGGAGCTGTTTTTT; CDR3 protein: CASSLNSGTGELFF
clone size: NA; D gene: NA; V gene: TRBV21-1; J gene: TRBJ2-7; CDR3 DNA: TGTGCCAGCAGGTTACGTCACCTCTCCTACGAGCAGTACTTC; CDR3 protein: CASRLRHLSYEQYF
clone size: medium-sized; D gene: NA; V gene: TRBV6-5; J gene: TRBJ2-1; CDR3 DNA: TGTGCCAGCAGCCGTCGGGAGTACAATGAGCAGTTCTTC; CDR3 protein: CASSRREYNEQFF